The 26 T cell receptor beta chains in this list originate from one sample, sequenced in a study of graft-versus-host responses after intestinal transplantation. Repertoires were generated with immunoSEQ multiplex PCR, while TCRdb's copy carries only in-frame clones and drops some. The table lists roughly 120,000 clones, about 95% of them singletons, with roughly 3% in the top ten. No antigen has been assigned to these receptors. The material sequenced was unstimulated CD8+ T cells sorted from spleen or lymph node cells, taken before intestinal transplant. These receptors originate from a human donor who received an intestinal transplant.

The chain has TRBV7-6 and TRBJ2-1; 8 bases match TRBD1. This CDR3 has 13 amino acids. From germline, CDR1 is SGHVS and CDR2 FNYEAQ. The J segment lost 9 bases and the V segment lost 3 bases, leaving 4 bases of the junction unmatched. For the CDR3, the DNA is TGTGCCAGCAGCTTCCAGGGGGCCAGTGAGCAGTTCTTC. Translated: CASSFQGASEQFF.

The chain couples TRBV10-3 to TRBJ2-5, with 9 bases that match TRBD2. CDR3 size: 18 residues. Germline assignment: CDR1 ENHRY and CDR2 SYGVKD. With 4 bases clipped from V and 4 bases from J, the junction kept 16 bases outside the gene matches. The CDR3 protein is CAISGGLAGFGSGETQYF. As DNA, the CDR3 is TGTGCCATCAGTGGAGGCCTAGCGGGATTTGGGAGCGGAGAGACCCAGTACTTC.

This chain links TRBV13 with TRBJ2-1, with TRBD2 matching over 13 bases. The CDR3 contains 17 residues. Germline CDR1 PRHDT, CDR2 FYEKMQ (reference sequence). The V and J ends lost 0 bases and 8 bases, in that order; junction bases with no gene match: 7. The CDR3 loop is CASSLGRGLAGFYEQFF. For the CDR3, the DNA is TGTGCCAGCAGCTTAGGTAGGGGACTAGCGGGATTCTATGAGCAGTTCTTC.

The CDR3 protein is CASSSSGSYEQYF. DNA for the CDR3: TGTGCCAGCAGTTCTAGCGGCTCCTACGAGCAGTACTTC. The chain couples TRBV6-5 to TRBJ2-7; 7 nucleotides agree with TRBD2. CDR3 length: 13 residues. Germline V gene data show CDR1 as MNHEY and CDR2 as SVGAGI. V lost 4 bases, J lost 0 bases, and 0 bases stayed unmatched.

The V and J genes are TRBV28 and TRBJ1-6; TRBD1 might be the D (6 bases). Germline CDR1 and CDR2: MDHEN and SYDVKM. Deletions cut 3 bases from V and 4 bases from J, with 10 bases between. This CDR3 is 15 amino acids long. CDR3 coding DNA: TGTGCCAGCAGTTTGGGGGGCTTATATAATTCACCCCTCCACTTT. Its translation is CASSLGGLYNSPLHF.

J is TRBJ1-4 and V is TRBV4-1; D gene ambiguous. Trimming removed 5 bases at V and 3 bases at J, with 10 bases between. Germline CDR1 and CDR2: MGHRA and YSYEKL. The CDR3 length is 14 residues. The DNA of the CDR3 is TGCGCCAGCAGCATCTTCAGTCCTAATGAAAAACTGTTTTTT. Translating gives CASSIFSPNEKLFF.

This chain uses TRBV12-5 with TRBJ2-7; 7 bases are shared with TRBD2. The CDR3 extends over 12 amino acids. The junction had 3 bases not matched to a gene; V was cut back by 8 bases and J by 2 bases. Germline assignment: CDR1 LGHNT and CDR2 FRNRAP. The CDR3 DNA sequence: TGTGCTAGTCGGGGGGATACCTACGAGCAGTACTTC. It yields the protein CASRGDTYEQYF. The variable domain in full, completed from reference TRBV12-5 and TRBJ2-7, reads DARVTQTPRHKVTEMGQEVTMRCQPILGHNTVFWYRQTMMQGLELLAYFRNRAPLDDSGMPKDRFSAEMPDATLATLKIQPSEPRDSAVYFCASRGDTYEQYFGPGTRLTVT.

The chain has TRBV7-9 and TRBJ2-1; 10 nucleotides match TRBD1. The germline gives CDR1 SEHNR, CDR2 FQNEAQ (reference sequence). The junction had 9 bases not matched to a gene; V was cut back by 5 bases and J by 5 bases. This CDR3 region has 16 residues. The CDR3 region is CASSPRQGAGDNEQFF. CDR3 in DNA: TGTGCCAGCAGCCCCAGACAGGGGGCGGGTGACAATGAGCAGTTCTTC.

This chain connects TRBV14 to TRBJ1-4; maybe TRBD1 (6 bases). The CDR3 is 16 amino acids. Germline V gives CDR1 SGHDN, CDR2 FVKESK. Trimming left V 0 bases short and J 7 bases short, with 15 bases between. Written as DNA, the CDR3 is TGTGCCAGCAGCCAAGAATACAGGGCGGTTCGTGAAAAACTGTTTTTT. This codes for CASSQEYRAVREKLFF. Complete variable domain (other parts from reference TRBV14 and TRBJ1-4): EAGVTQFPSHSVIEKGQTVTLRCDPISGHDNLYWYRRVMGKEIKFLLHFVKESKQDESGMPNNRFLAERTGGTYSTLKVQPAELEDSGVYFCASSQEYRAVREKLFFGSGTQLSVL.

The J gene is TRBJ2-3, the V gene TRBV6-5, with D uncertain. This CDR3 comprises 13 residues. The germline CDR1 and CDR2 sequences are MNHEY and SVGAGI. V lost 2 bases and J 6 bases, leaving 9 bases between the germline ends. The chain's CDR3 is CASSYHRADTQYF. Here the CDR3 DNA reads TGTGCCAGCAGTTACCACCGGGCGGATACGCAGTATTTT.

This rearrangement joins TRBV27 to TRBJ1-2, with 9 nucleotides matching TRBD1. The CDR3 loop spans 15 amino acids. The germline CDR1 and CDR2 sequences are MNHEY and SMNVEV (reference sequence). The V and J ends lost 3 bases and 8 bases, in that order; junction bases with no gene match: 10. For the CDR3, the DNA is TGTGCCAGCAGTTTGTACAGGGGGCAAATGGAGGGCTACACCTTC. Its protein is CASSLYRGQMEGYTF.

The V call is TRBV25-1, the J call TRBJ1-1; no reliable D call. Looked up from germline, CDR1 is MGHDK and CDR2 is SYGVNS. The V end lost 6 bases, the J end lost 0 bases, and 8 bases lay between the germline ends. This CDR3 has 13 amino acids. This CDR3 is CASSATLNTEAFF. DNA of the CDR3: TGTGCCAGCAGCGCTACGTTGAACACTGAAGCTTTCTTT.

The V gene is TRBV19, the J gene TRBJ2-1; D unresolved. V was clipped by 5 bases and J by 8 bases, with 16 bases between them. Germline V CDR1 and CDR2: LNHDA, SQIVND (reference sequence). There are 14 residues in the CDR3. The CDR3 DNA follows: TGTGCCAGTAGTCCCCGGCTATTACGGGATGAGCAGTTCTTC. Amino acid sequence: CASSPRLLRDEQFF.

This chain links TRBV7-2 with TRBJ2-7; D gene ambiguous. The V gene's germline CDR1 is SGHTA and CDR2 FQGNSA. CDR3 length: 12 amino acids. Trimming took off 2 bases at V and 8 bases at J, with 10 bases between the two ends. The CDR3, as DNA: TGTGCCAGCAGCTTAAAGGCCGCGAAGCAGTACTTC. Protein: CASSLKAAKQYF.

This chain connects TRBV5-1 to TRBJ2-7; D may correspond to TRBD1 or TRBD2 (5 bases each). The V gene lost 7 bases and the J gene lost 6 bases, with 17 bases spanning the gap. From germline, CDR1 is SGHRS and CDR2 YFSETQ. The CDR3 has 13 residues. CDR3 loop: CASAGEGQVEQYF. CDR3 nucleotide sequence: TGCGCCAGCGCGGGCGAGGGGCAGGTCGAGCAGTACTTC.

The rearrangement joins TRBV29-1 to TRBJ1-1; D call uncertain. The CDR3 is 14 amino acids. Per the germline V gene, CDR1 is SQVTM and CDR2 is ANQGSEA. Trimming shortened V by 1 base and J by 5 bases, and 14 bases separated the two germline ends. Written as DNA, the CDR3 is TGCAGCGTTGAAGTACTCGGGGTTGGGACTGAAGCTTTCTTT. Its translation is CSVEVLGVGTEAFF.

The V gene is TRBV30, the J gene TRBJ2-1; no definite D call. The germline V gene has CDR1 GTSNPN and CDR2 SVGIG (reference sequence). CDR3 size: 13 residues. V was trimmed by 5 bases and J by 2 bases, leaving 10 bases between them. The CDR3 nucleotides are TGTGCCTGGTCGACGGGCACCTACAATGAGCAGTTCTTC. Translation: CAWSTGTYNEQFF. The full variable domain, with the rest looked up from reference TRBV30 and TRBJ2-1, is SQTIHQWPATLVQPVGSPLSLECTVEGTSNPNLYWYRQAAGRGLQLLFYSVGIGQISSEVPQNLSASRPQDRQFILSSKKLLLSDSGFYLCAWSTGTYNEQFFGPGTRLTVL.

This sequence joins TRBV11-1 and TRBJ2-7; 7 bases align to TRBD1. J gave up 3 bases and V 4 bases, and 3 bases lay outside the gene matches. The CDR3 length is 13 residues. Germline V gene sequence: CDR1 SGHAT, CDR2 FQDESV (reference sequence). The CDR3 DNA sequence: TGTGCCAGCAGCTCCGGGACAGTCTACGAGCAGTACTTC. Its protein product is CASSSGTVYEQYF. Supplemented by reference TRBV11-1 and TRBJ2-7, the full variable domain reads EAEVAQSPRYKITEKSQAVAFWCDPISGHATLYWYRQILGQGPELLVQFQDESVVDDSQLPKDRFSAERLKGVDSTLKIQPAELGDSAMYLCASSSGTVYEQYFGPGTRLTVT.

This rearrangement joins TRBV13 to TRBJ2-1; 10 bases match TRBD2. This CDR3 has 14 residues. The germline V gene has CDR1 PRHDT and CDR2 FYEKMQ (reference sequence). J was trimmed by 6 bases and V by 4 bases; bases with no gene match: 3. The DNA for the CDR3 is TGTGCCAGCAGCTCCCGACTAGCGGGCAATGAGCAGTTCTTC. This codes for CASSSRLAGNEQFF.

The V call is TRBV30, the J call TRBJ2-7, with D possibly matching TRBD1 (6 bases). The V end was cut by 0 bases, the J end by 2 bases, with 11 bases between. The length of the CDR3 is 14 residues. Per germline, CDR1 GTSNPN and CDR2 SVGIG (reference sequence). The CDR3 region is CAWSVRDITYEQYF. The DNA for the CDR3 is TGTGCCTGGAGTGTCCGGGACATCACCTACGAGCAGTACTTC.

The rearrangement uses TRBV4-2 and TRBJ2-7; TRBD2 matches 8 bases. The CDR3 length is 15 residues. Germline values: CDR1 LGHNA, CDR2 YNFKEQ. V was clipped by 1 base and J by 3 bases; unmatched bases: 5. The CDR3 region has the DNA TGTGCCAGCAGCCAAGGTCGTACTAGCGGCTACGAGCAGTACTTC. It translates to CASSQGRTSGYEQYF.

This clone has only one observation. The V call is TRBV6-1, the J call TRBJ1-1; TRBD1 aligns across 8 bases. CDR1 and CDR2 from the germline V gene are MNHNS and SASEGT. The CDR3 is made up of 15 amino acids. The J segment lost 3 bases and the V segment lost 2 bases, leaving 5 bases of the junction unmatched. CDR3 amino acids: CASSEWAGGHTEAFF. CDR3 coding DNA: TGTGCCAGCAGTGAATGGGCAGGGGGCCACACTGAAGCTTTCTTT.

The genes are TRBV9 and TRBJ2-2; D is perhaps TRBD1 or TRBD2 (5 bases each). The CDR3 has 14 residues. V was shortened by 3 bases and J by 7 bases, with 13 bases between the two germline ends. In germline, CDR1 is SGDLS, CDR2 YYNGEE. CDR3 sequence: CASSARDHFGELFF. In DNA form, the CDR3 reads TGTGCCAGCAGCGCAAGGGACCATTTCGGGGAGCTGTTTTTT.

CDR3 coding DNA: TGCGCCAGCAGCCAAGGTGTGGGTTCAATCTCCTACGAGCAGTACTTC. Translated, it gives CASSQGVGSISYEQYF. This sequence joins TRBV4-3 and TRBJ2-7; no clear D. This CDR3 has 16 residues. V lost 1 base and J 0 bases, leaving 13 bases between the germline ends. CDR1 and CDR2 (germline): LGHNA, YSLEER.

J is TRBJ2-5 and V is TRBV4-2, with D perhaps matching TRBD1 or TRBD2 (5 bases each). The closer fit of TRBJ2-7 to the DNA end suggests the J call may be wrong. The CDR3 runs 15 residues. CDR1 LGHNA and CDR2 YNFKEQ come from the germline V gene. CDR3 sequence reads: CASSQAWGKGYEQYF. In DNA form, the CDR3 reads TGTGCCAGCAGCCAGGCCTGGGGGAAGGGCTACGAGCAGTACTTC.

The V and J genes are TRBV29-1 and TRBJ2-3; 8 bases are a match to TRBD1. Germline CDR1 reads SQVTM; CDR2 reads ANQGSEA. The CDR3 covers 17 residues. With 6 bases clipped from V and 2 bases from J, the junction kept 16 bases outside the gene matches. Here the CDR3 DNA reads TGCAGCGTCCTCGGACAGGGAAATCGAGGGGCCACAGATACGCAGTATTTT. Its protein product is CSVLGQGNRGATDTQYF.